This T cell receptor beta chain was sequenced during a study of blood T cell repertoires in COVID-19. Across the study: The samples span acute and convalescent COVID-19 from the United States, Italy and Spain.

Per the authors' pipeline: It was from reference gene primer amplification that nucleated cell counts were estimated. Libraries were prepared by immunoSEQ multiplex PCR; TCRdb keeps only in-frame clonotypes and omits some of them. V, J and clone size derive from that table, while D and trimming were established from the DNA sequence. The table has 150,000 to 200,000 clones, around four fifths seen once. In terms of age and location, participants ranged from roughly 18 to 90 years and lived in about two dozen US areas. J gave up 5 bases and V 0 bases, and 4 bases lay outside the gene matches. CDR1 is LGHNA, CDR2 YNFKEQ, per germline. CDR3 length: 15 residues.

Sequencing used PBMCs or T cells enriched from blood (not recorded which). V is TRBV4-2 and J is TRBJ2-5; 9 nucleotides match TRBD2. This TCR came from a woman in her forties or fifties who had recovered from COVID-19. This CDR3 is CASSQEVAGAETQYF. DNA for the CDR3: TGTGCCAGCAGCCAAGAGGTAGCGGGAGCGGAGACCCAGTACTTC.